The next 10 T cell receptor beta chains were all read from a single sample in a study of cytomegalovirus exposure and HLA in healthy donors. The PCR employed 60 Vbeta primers together with 13 Jbeta primers. The protocol was immunoSEQ multiplex PCR, while the TCRdb copy is restricted to in-frame clones and leaves out a portion. The sample holds 110,000 or so clones; over 60% are singletons and the top ten take approximately 8.2%. The sample consisted of PBMCs. Receptor source: a man in his forties in good health and CMV-seropositive.

The rearrangement links TRBV19 to TRBJ2-7; TRBD1 might be the D (5 bases). CDR3 length: 15 amino acids. The V and J ends lost 3 bases and 3 bases respectively, with 15 bases between them. Looked up from germline, CDR1 is LNHDA and CDR2 is SQIVND (reference sequence). In DNA, the CDR3 is TGTGCCAGTAGTATCAGTACAGGTGGATTCTACGAGCAGTACTTC. It yields the protein CASSISTGGFYEQYF.

The chain is built from TRBV7-8 and TRBJ2-5; perhaps TRBD1 as D (5 bases). The CDR3 covers 15 residues. Trimming took off 0 bases at V and 5 bases at J, with 13 bases between the two ends. Germline V gene data show CDR1 as SGHVS and CDR2 as FQNEAQ. CDR3 nucleotides: TGTGCCAGCAGCTTAGCAGGGGCCTCAACGGAGACCCAGTACTTC. Its translation: CASSLAGASTETQYF. The whole variable domain, filled in from reference TRBV7-8 and TRBJ2-5, reads GAGVSQSPRYKVAKRGQDVALRCDPISGHVSLFWYQQALGQGPEFLTYFQNEAQLDKSGLPSDRFFAERPEGSVSTLKIQRTQQEDSAVYLCASSLAGASTETQYFGPGTRLLVL.

CDR3 amino acids: CAIKGTTTELFF. The CDR3 coding sequence is TGTGCCATCAAGGGGACTACGACGGAACTGTTTTTT. The rearrangement uses TRBV10-3 and TRBJ1-4; a possible D gene is TRBD1 (5 bases). The germline V gene encodes CDR1 ENHRY and CDR2 SYGVKD. V was cut by 7 bases and J by 12 bases, with 15 bases left in between. This CDR3 region has 12 residues.

This clone appeared a single time. V and J are TRBV7-8 and TRBJ1-1, with D maybe TRBD1 (5 bases). The CDR3 sequence is 16 residues long. Trimming left V 1 base short and J 2 bases short, with 14 bases between. Germline V gene sequence: CDR1 SGHVS, CDR2 FQNEAQ. The CDR3 sequence is CASSLDAGRGNTEAFF. The DNA for the CDR3 is TGTGCCAGCAGCTTAGACGCAGGGCGGGGAAACACTGAAGCTTTCTTT. Variable domain in full (rest from reference TRBV7-8 and TRBJ1-1): GAGVSQSPRYKVAKRGQDVALRCDPISGHVSLFWYQQALGQGPEFLTYFQNEAQLDKSGLPSDRFFAERPEGSVSTLKIQRTQQEDSAVYLCASSLDAGRGNTEAFFGQGTRLTVV.

The rearrangement links TRBV5-1 to TRBJ2-7, with TRBD2 matching over 10 bases. Trimming at V came to 0 bases and at J to 5 bases, leaving 2 bases not matched to a gene. Germline V lookup: CDR1 SGHRS, CDR2 YFSETQ. The CDR3 covers 14 residues. The CDR3 sequence: CASSLAGTSDEQYF. CDR3 coding DNA: TGCGCCAGCAGCTTGGCCGGGACTAGCGACGAGCAGTACTTC.

V and J are TRBV10-3 and TRBJ2-7; D is unclear. Germline assignment: CDR1 ENHRY and CDR2 SYGVKD. Trimming removed 11 bases at V and 2 bases at J, with 13 bases between. The CDR3 runs 12 residues. The CDR3 sequence is CASQPNAYEQYF. DNA for the CDR3: TGTGCCTCACAGCCTAACGCCTACGAGCAGTACTTC.

The chain couples TRBV5-1 to TRBJ1-6; D is uncertain. The CDR3 is 14 residues long. Trimming took off 5 bases at V and 10 bases at J, with 16 bases between the two ends. In germline, CDR1 is SGHRS, CDR2 YFSETQ. The CDR3 is CASSYDALGSPLHF. In DNA form, the CDR3 reads TGCGCCAGCAGTTACGATGCCCTAGGATCACCCCTCCACTTT.

The chain is built from TRBV6-7 and TRBJ2-7; tentatively, D is TRBD2 (5 bases). TRBV6-7 is noted as an ORF with a role that remains uncertain. The CDR3 consists of 20 residues. The V end was cut by 0 bases, the J end by 0 bases, with 24 bases between. The CDR3 region is CASSYSNLREPPWISYEQYF. The CDR3 coding sequence is TGTGCCAGCAGTTACTCGAATCTAAGGGAGCCACCCTGGATCTCCTACGAGCAGTACTTC.

The CDR3 DNA sequence: TGTGCCAGCAGTTACTTGAGCCCCGGCACAGATACGCAGTATTTT. Its translation: CASSYLSPGTDTQYF. J is TRBJ2-3 and V is TRBV6-6; D remains unclear. Trimming stripped 1 base from V and 1 base from J, with 9 bases between. CDR1 is MNHNY and CDR2 is SVGAGI in the germline V gene (reference sequence). There are 15 residues in the CDR3.

The V call is TRBV6-5, the J call TRBJ2-3, with D tentatively TRBD2 (5 bases). With 0 bases removed from V and 3 bases from J, the gap between germline ends came to 7 bases. CDR1 and CDR2 (germline): MNHEY, SVGAGI. CDR3 length: 14 residues. The CDR3 here is CASSYSGSTDTQYF. CDR3 DNA: TGTGCCAGCAGTTACTCGGGGAGTACAGATACGCAGTATTTT.